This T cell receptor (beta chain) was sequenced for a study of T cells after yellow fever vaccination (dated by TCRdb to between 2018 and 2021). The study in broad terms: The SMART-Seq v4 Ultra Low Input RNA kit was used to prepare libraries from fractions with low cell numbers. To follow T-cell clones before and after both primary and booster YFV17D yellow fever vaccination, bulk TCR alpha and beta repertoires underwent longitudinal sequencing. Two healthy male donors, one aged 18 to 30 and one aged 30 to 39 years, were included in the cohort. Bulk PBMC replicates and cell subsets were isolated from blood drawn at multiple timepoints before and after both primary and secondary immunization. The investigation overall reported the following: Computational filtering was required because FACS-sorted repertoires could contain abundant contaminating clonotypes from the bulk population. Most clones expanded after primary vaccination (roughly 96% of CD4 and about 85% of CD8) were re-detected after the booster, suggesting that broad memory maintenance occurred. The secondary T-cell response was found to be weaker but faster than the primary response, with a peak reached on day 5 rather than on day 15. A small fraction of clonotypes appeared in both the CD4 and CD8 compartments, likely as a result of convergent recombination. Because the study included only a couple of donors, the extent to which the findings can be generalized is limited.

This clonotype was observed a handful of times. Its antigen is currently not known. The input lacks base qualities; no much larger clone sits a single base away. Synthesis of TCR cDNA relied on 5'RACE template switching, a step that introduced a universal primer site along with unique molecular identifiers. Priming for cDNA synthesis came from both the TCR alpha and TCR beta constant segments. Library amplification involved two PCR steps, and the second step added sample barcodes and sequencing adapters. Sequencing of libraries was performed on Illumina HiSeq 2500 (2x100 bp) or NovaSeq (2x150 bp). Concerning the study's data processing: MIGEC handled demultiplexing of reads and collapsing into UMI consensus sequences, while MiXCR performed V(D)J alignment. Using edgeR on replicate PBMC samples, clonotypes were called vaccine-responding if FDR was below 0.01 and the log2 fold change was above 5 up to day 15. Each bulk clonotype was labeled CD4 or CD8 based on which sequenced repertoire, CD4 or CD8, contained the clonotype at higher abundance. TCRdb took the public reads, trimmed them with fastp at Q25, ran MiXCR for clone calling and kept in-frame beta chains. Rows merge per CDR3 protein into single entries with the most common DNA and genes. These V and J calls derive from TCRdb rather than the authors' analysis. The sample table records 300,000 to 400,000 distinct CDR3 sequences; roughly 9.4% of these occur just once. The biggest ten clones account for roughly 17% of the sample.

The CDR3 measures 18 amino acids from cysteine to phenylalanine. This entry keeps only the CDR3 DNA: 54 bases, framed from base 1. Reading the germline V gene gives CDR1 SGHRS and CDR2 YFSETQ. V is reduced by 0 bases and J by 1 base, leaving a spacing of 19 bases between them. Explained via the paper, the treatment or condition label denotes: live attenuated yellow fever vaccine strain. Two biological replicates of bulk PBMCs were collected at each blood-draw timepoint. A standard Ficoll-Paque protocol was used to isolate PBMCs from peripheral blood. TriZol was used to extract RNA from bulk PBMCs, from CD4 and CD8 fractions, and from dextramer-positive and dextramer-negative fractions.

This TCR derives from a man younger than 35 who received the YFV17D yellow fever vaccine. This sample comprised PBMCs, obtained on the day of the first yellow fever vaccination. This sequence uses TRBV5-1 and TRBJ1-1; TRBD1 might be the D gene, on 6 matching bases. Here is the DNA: TGCGCCAGCAGCTTGGCCATGTCCGGGACATTGACGAACACTGAAGCTTTCTTT. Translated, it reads CASSLAMSGTLTNTEAFF.